This T cell receptor beta chain was sequenced for a study of Ad26.COV2.S vaccination and SARS-CoV-2 variants. For the study at large: Into the muscle, Ad26.COV2.S was dosed once or twice, 56 days apart. General study points: Researchers reported similar non-spike TCR breadth in vaccine and placebo recipients.

Only in-frame clones appear in the TCRdb table, and some are missing; sequencing was by immunoSEQ multiplex PCR. The sample includes almost 400,000 clones, over 75% seen only once; the top ten take 1.5% to 2%. Only one count was recorded for this clone. Its target is unknown. Specified treatment: approximately 18 received Ad26.COV2.S at low or high dose, single or two shots; roughly 5 received placebo; per-sample allocation not given. It was on day 63 after the first vaccine or placebo injection that samples were taken. The donor was a Boston adult aged 18-55 years. Per the germline V gene, CDR1 is MDHEN and CDR2 is SYDVKM. V lost 8 bases, J lost 1 base, and 4 bases stayed unmatched. The CDR3 is made up of 14 amino acids.

The clonotype comes from a person aged 18-60 years who received the Ad26.COV2.S COVID-19 vaccine or a placebo. Specimen: peripheral blood, collected in a trial of Ad26.COV2.S vaccine versus placebo. The chain couples TRBV28 to TRBJ2-3, with 9 bases matching TRBD2. CDR3 sequence: CASEAGGGTDTQYF. CDR3 nucleotides: TGTGCCAGCGAAGCGGGAGGCGGCACAGATACGCAGTATTTT. The whole variable domain, remainder taken from reference TRBV28 and TRBJ2-3, is DVKVTQSSRYLVKRTGEKVFLECVQDMDHENMFWYRQDPGLGLRLIYFSYDVKMKEKGDIPEGYSVSREKKERFSLILESASTNQTSMYLCASEAGGGTDTQYFGPGTRLTVL.